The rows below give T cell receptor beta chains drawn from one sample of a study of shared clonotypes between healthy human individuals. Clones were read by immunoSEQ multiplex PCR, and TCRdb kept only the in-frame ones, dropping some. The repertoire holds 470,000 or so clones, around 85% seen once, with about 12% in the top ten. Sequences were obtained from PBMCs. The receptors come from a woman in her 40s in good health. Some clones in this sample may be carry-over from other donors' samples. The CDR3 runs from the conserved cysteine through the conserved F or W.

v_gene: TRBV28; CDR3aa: CASSFPGLFTDTQYF
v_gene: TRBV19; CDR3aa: CAARGQLTNQPQHF
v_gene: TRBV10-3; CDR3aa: CAISDPAGGWETQYF
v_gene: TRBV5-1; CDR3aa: CASSLGAVQETQYF
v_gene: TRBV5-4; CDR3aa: CASSLTAWSNGDREQYF
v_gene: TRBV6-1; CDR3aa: CASSEWNSADTQYF
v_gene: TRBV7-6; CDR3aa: CASSLAHDSGKNEQYF
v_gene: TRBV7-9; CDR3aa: CASSFRDRVSEQFF
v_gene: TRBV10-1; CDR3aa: CASSESRQGTDTQYF
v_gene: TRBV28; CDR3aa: CASGRETQYF
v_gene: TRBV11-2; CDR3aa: CASRFPGPTYEQYF
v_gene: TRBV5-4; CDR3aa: CASREGGRGPSGNTIYF
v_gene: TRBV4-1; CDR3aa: CASSQSGYTGSYEQYF
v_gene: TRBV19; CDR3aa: CASSTTYEQYF
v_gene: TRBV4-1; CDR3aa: CASSHPGLAVSSQYF
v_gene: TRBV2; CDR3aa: CASRFDRMNTGELFF
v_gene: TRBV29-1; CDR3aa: CSVGRQETQYF
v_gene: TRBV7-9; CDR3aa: CASSLVGEGPRNEQFF
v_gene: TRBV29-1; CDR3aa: CSVAGGLETQYF
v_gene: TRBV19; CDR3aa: CASSILGRRNTEAFF